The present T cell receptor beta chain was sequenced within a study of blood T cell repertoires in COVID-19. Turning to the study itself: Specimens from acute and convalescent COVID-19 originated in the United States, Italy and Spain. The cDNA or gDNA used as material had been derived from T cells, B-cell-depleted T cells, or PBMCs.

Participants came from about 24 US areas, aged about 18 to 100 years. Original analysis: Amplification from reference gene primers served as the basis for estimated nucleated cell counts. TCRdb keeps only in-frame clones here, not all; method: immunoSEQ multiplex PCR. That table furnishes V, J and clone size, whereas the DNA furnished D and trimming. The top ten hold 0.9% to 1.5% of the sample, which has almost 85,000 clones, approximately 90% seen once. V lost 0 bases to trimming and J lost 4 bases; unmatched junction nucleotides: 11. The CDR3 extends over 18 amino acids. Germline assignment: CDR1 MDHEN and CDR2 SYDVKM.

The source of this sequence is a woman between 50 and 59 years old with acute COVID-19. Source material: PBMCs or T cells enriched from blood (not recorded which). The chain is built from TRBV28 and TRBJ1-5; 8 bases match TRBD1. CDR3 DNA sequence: TGTGCCAGCAGTTTATGGCAGGGGGCAAAATCCGCAAATCAGCCCCAGCATTTT. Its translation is CASSLWQGAKSANQPQHF.